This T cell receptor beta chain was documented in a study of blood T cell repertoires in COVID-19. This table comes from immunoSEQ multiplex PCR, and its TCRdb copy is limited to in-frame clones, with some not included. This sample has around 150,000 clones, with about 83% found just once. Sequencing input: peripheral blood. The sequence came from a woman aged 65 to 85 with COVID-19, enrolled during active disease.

The CDR3 sequence: CASSPDLRDWGQETQYF. For the CDR3, the DNA is TGTGCCAGCAGCCCAGACCTCCGGGATTGGGGCCAAGAGACCCAGTACTTC. The rearrangement uses TRBV13 and TRBJ2-5, with a weak D call TRBD2 (5 bases). Germline loops: CDR1 PRHDT, CDR2 FYEKMQ (reference sequence). The CDR3 sequence is 17 residues long. The V gene lost 5 bases and the J gene lost 1 base, with 20 bases spanning the gap.